The 25 T cell receptor beta chains presented below share a single source sample, sequenced in a study of blood T cell repertoires in COVID-19. Sequenced by immunoSEQ multiplex PCR; TCRdb stores in-frame clones only, minus some. The sample carries around 200,000 clones, over 75% recorded once. Input material: peripheral blood. The receptors shown here come from a man at least 80 years old with acute or convalescent COVID-19.

The DNA of the CDR3 is TGTGCCAGCTCACCGCTCGAACGGTATGAGCAGTACGTC. It translates to CASSPLERYEQYV. The V gene is TRBV18, the J gene TRBJ2-7; D unresolved. The V and J ends lost 3 bases and 7 bases respectively, with 13 bases between them. Germline-derived CDR1 and CDR2 are KGHSH and LQKENI. The CDR3 loop spans 13 amino acids.

The V call is TRBV5-1, the J call TRBJ2-2; 10 bases agree with TRBD1. This CDR3 comprises 15 residues. Losses at the gene ends were 5 bases for V and 7 bases for J; bases not matched to a gene: 8. Germline CDR1 reads SGHRS; CDR2 reads YFSETQ. CDR3 bases: TGCGCCAGCAGTATCCGGACAGGGGGGAACGGGGAGCTGTTTTTT. Its protein product is CASSIRTGGNGELFF.

The CDR3 loop is CASSNRGNTGELFF. The CDR3 DNA sequence: TGTGCCAGCAGCAACAGGGGAAACACCGGGGAGCTGTTTTTT. The chain has TRBV6-5 and TRBJ2-2; 7 nucleotides match TRBD1. CDR3 length: 14 amino acids. CDR1 is MNHEY and CDR2 is SVGAGI in the germline V gene. Trimming cost V 6 bases and J 2 bases; bases outside gene matches: 3.

This clone has a handful of counts. This chain uses TRBV7-9 with TRBJ1-6; TRBD1 matches at 9 bases. The CDR3 spans 16 residues. Germline trimming cut 0 bases from V and 6 bases from J; bases unmatched to any gene: 3. Germline V lookup: CDR1 SEHNR, CDR2 FQNEAQ (reference sequence). The CDR3 DNA reads as TGTGCCAGCAGCTTAGCAGGGACAGGGTTTAATTCACCCCTCCACTTT. Protein sequence: CASSLAGTGFNSPLHF.

This clone was picked up a small number of times. The chain has TRBV25-1 and TRBJ1-3; D is unresolved. CDR1 is MGHDK, CDR2 SYGVNS, per germline. The length of the CDR3 is 13 residues. V gave up 6 bases and J gave up 4 bases, with 10 bases separating them. The DNA for the CDR3 is TGTGCCAGCAGCCCCATGGCCGGAAACACCATATATTTT. It codes for CASSPMAGNTIYF.

The genes are TRBV6-5 and TRBJ1-1; the D is unclear. The CDR3 covers 13 residues. Germline CDR1 and CDR2: MNHEY and SVGAGI. V shed 7 bases and J shed 8 bases, with 17 bases lying between them. The CDR3 loop reads CASTLGVQAEAFF. The CDR3 region has the DNA TGTGCCAGCACCCTAGGCGTTCAAGCGGAAGCTTTCTTT.

The table lists this clone with a count of one. The chain carries TRBV28 and TRBJ2-7; 9 bases agree with TRBD2. The CDR3 totals 17 residues. CDR1 is MDHEN, CDR2 SYDVKM, per germline. With V trimmed by 4 bases and J by 4 bases, 14 bases remained unmatched. The CDR3 region has the DNA TGTGCCAGCAGTTCCCCCGGCCTGCTAGCGGGAAGGTACGAGCAGTACTTC. Translated, it gives CASSSPGLLAGRYEQYF.

The chain joins TRBV19 to TRBJ1-3; TRBD1 might be the D (5 bases). The germline gives CDR1 LNHDA, CDR2 SQIVND (reference sequence). V was cut by 10 bases and J by 3 bases, with 19 bases left in between. This CDR3 comprises 15 residues. CDR3 sequence reads: CATKASDSLGNTIYF. The CDR3 bases are TGTGCCACCAAAGCCTCCGACAGCCTTGGAAACACCATATATTTT. The full variable domain, with the rest looked up from reference TRBV19 and TRBJ1-3, is DGGITQSPKYLFRKEGQNVTLSCEQNLNHDAMYWYRQDPGQGLRLIYYSQIVNDFQKGDIAEGYSVSREKKESFPLTVTSAQKNPTAFYLCATKASDSLGNTIYFGEGSWLTVV.

The genes are TRBV6-5 and TRBJ2-7, with D possibly matching TRBD1 (6 bases). The germline V gene encodes CDR1 MNHEY and CDR2 SVGAGI. CDR3 size: 15 residues. The V end was cut by 6 bases, the J end by 2 bases, with 17 bases between. In DNA form, the CDR3 reads TGTGCCAGCAGGGACCCGGTGGGACATCCCTACGAGCAGTACTTC. Translating it yields CASRDPVGHPYEQYF.

The chain joins TRBV6-5 to TRBJ1-6; 10 nucleotides match TRBD1. In germline, CDR1 is MNHEY, CDR2 SVGAGI. The CDR3 totals 14 residues. The V segment lost 6 bases and the J segment 5 bases; nucleotides outside the gene matches: 1. The CDR3, as DNA: TGTGCCAGCAGGGGACAGGGGCATAATTCACCCCTCCACTTT. This codes for CASRGQGHNSPLHF.

CDR3 bases: TGTGCCAGCAGCCCAAACCGCCGGGACAACCAGAACACTGAAGCTTTCTTT. Its translation is CASSPNRRDNQNTEAFF. The V call is TRBV7-2, the J call TRBJ1-1; D is perhaps TRBD1 (6 bases). Germline V CDR1 and CDR2: SGHTA, FQGNSA. V gave up 5 bases and J gave up 1 base, with 20 bases separating them. The CDR3 has 17 residues.

The chain links TRBV5-4 to TRBJ2-2, with 8 bases matching TRBD2. The CDR3 covers 15 residues. Trimming took 4 bases from V and 5 from J; bases not matched to a gene: 7. Germline CDR1 and CDR2: SGHNT and YYREEE (reference sequence). CDR3 coding DNA: TGTGCCAGCAGCCCAAGCGGGGGAGGGACCGGGGAGCTGTTTTTT. It translates to CASSPSGGGTGELFF.

As DNA, the CDR3 is TGCAGCGTTGCACCGGGACAGGGCTACGAGCAGTACTTC. As protein: CSVAPGQGYEQYF. The chain has TRBV29-1 and TRBJ2-7; TRBD1 matches 9 bases. The CDR3 consists of 13 residues. The V segment lost 4 bases and the J segment 3 bases; nucleotides outside the gene matches: 4. Germline V gene sequence: CDR1 SQVTM, CDR2 ANQGSEA.

V usage is TRBV6-5 and J usage is TRBJ1-3; maybe TRBD1 (6 bases). V lost 5 bases and J 2 bases, leaving 7 bases between the germline ends. CDR1 is MNHEY and CDR2 is SVGAGI in the germline V gene. This CDR3 has 13 residues. The CDR3 region is CASSRTAGNTIYF. CDR3 DNA: TGTGCCAGCAGTAGGACAGCTGGAAACACCATATATTTT.

The chain links TRBV7-6 to TRBJ2-2; TRBD1 is a possible D gene (7 bases). This CDR3 region has 16 residues. V was trimmed by 5 bases and J by 7 bases, leaving 20 bases between them. Germline CDR1 is SGHVS and CDR2 is FNYEAQ. The CDR3 DNA reads TGTGCCAGCAGCGGCGGGAACAGGGGAATTGGCGGGGAGCTGTTTTTT. This codes for CASSGGNRGIGGELFF.

The chain carries TRBV2 and TRBJ2-1, with D maybe TRBD1 (6 bases). V dropped 6 bases and J dropped 9 bases, with 9 bases sitting between them. Germline loops: CDR1 SNHLY, CDR2 FYNNEI. CDR3 size: 11 residues. This CDR3 is CASRGAGEQFF. The DNA of the CDR3 is TGTGCCAGCAGGGGGGCGGGTGAGCAGTTCTTC.

This chain links TRBV19 with TRBJ1-5, with TRBD1 matching 8 bases. Unmatched junction bases numbered 5, after V lost 7 bases and J lost 0 bases. Germline values: CDR1 LNHDA, CDR2 SQIVND (reference sequence). The CDR3 extends over 15 amino acids. The CDR3 DNA sequence: TGTGCCAGTACCGCGGACAGGGTTAGCAATCAGCCCCAGCATTTT. Amino acids: CASTADRVSNQPQHF.

The V call is TRBV27, the J call TRBJ2-6; no reliable D call. Per the germline V gene, CDR1 is MNHEY and CDR2 is SMNVEV (reference sequence). The CDR3 has 16 residues. The V and J ends lost 6 bases and 3 bases respectively, with 15 bases between them. CDR3 residues: CASSPLSRGGANVLTF. The DNA of the CDR3 is TGTGCCAGCAGCCCACTATCTCGCGGTGGGGCCAACGTCCTGACTTTC.

The chain combines TRBV7-9 with TRBJ2-3; possible D gene TRBD2, 6 bases. This CDR3 contains 17 residues. V lost 0 bases and J 0 bases, leaving 13 bases between the germline ends. Per the germline V gene, CDR1 is SEHNR and CDR2 is FQNEAQ (reference sequence). The CDR3 nucleotides are TGTGCCAGCAGCTTAGCATCTGGAGCGGGTAGCACAGATACGCAGTATTTT. Protein product: CASSLASGAGSTDTQYF. The whole variable domain, remainder taken from reference TRBV7-9 and TRBJ2-3, is DTGVSQNPRHKITKRGQNVTFRCDPISEHNRLYWYRQTLGQGPEFLTYFQNEAQLEKSRLLSDRFSAERPKGSFSTLEIQRTEQGDSAMYLCASSLASGAGSTDTQYFGPGTRLTVL.

Worth noting for this clone: Its ends do not fully match the called genes, so a read error is possible. V is TRBV18 and J is TRBJ2-1, with 7 nucleotides matching TRBD1. The CDR3 consists of 13 residues. The germline V gene encodes CDR1 KGHSH and CDR2 LQKENI. In DNA, the CDR3 is TGTGCCAGCTCGCCACAGGGGTACAATGAGCAGTTCTTC. Translating it yields CASSPQGYNEQFF. The full variable domain, with the rest looked up from reference TRBV18 and TRBJ2-1, is NAGVMQNPRHLVRRRGQEARLRCSPMKGHSHVYWYRQLPEEGLKFMVYLQKENIIDESGMPKERFSAEFPKEGPSILRIQQVVRGDSAAYFCASSPQGYNEQFFGPGTRLTVL.

CDR3 nucleotide sequence: TGTGCCAGCAGCGTAGAGGCCACAGTCTATTCTTCCTCATGTTCACCCCTCCACTTT. This encodes CASSVEATVYSSSCSPLHF. This chain uses TRBV9 with TRBJ1-6; D remains unclear. CDR1 is SGDLS and CDR2 is YYNGEE in the germline V gene. The CDR3 contains 19 residues. Trimming removed 0 bases at V and 9 bases at J, with 25 bases between.

The chain is built from TRBV10-1 and TRBJ2-2; D gene ambiguous. Germline CDR1 reads WNHNN; CDR2 reads SYGVQD (reference sequence). V gave up 6 bases and J gave up 6 bases, with 8 bases separating them. CDR3 length equals 12 residues. CDR3 in amino acids: CASRRQAGELFF. The CDR3 DNA follows: TGCGCCAGCAGGCGACAAGCCGGGGAGCTGTTTTTT.

The J gene is TRBJ2-5, the V gene TRBV2; D may be TRBD2 (6 bases). The V end was cut by 7 bases, the J end by 5 bases, with 14 bases between. The CDR3 is 13 amino acids. Germline V gene lookup returns CDR1 SNHLY and CDR2 FYNNEI. This CDR3 reads CASTSWREETQYF. The DNA for the CDR3 is TGTGCCAGCACCTCTTGGAGGGAGGAGACCCAGTACTTC.

The genes are TRBV6-4 and TRBJ2-1; the D gene is possibly TRBD2 (6 bases). Between the trimmed V and J ends, which lost 3 bases and 8 bases, there was a span of 11 bases. CDR3 size: 13 residues. CDR1 and CDR2 (germline): MRHNA, SNTAGT. CDR3: CASSDSGVHEQFF. In DNA form, the CDR3 reads TGTGCCAGCAGTGATTCGGGGGTTCATGAGCAGTTCTTC.

The rearrangement joins TRBV15 to TRBJ2-5; D unresolved. From germline, CDR1 is LNHNV and CDR2 YYDKDF (reference sequence). V lost 0 bases, J lost 5 bases, and 16 bases lay in between. There are 16 residues in the CDR3. This CDR3 is CATSRDTIHRRETQYF. As DNA, the CDR3 is TGTGCCACCAGCAGAGATACTATTCATCGTAGGGAGACCCAGTACTTC.